This section outlines one TCR beta chain sequence together with its context. As yet, its antigen is unknown. The data originate from a study of siplizumab effects on memory and regulatory T cells. Broader study findings: Naive-or-memory phenotypes were unassignable for roughly 75-95% of proliferating CD4+ or CD8+ clones. Naive T cells were seen as more diverse than memory cells and as major alloresponse contributors.

Per sample, the assay covered 100,000 or so TCR templates. Method: immunoSEQ multiplex PCR; TCRdb's copy keeps in-frame clones and lacks some. This table holds roughly 100,000 clones, under 95% found once. V shed 6 bases, J shed 7 bases, and the junction held 3 bases outside the gene matches. The CDR3 loop spans 12 amino acids. Per germline, CDR1 SEHNR and CDR2 FQNEAQ (reference sequence). Sequencing was done on a sample of CD8+ T cells sorted from blood. This chain connects TRBV7-9 to TRBJ1-5; 7 nucleotides line up with TRBD1. This clonotype was sampled from a human donor in good health. The DNA of the CDR3 is TGTGCCAGCAGTTCAGGGGGGCAGCCCCAGCATTTT. This gives the protein CASSSGGQPQHF.